This is a list of T cell receptor beta chains from one sample in a study of cytomegalovirus exposure and HLA in healthy donors. Produced via immunoSEQ multiplex PCR; TCRdb's table is partial and in-frame only. The sample has 190,000 or so clones; roughly 84% are singletons. Source material: PBMCs. The receptor set was obtained from a young woman in good health and CMV-seropositive. Both conserved end residues are part of each CDR3. Fields, in order: clone size, V gene, J gene, D gene, CDR3 DNA, CDR3 protein. D genes are given only for firm matches. For some rows the clone size is stated as once, few or many, or as a class when expanded; others skip it.

few	TRBV25-1	TRBJ1-6	-	TGTGCCAGCCGAGCGGGGTCCTATAATTCACCCCTCCACTTT	CASRAGSYNSPLHF
-	TRBV11-3	TRBJ1-1	TRBD1	TGTGCCAGCAGCTTAGTACAGGGGACTAACACTGAAGCTTTCTTT	CASSLVQGTNTEAFF
-	TRBV11-3	TRBJ2-1	TRBD2	TGTGCCAGCAGCCCGGAGCGGGGAGGTTACAATGAGCAGTTCTTC	CASSPERGGYNEQFF
-	TRBV5-4	TRBJ2-1	-	TGTGCCAGCAGCCCCTTGGAGCTCTCGGGGTACAATGAGCAGTTCTTC	CASSPLELSGYNEQFF
-	TRBV5-4	TRBJ2-2	-	TGTGCCAGCAGCCGTCGTTCCAACACCGGGGAGCTGTTTTTT	CASSRRSNTGELFF
-	TRBV27	TRBJ1-5	-	TGTGCCAGCAGTCTCAACTGGGGAGGAGTCCAGCCCCAGCATTTT	CASSLNWGGVQPQHF
-	TRBV13	TRBJ2-2	-	TGTGCCAGCAGCTTTCAGGGTGGCACCGGGGAGCTGTTTTTT	CASSFQGGTGELFF
once	TRBV27	TRBJ1-4	-	TGTGCCAGCAGTTCGGTCCCTGAAAAACTGTTTTTT	CASSSVPEKLFF
-	TRBV11-2	TRBJ2-1	TRBD2	TGTGCCAGCAGCTTAGCGGGGGGGCCCTATGAGCAGTTCTTC	CASSLAGGPYEQFF
once	TRBV14	TRBJ1-2	-	TGTGCCAGCAGCCCTGGGGCAGGGGTCTATGGCTACACCTTC	CASSPGAGVYGYTF
-	TRBV27	TRBJ1-2	TRBD1	TGTGCCAGCAGCCATCCGACAGGGAACGGCTACACCTTC	CASSHPTGNGYTF
-	TRBV2	TRBJ2-1	TRBD1	TGTGCCAGCACCACCGGGACAGGGGGCTACAATGAGCAGTTCTTC	CASTTGTGGYNEQFF
-	TRBV9	TRBJ2-3	TRBD2	TGTGCCAGCAGCGAGCGGGGGGCATCGACCGCAGATACGCAGTATTTT	CASSERGASTADTQYF